These 23 T cell receptor beta chains came from one sample sequenced in a study of graft-versus-host responses after intestinal transplantation. Sequencing was performed with immunoSEQ multiplex PCR; in TCRdb, only in-frame clones are kept and a portion is missing. The repertoire holds around 23,000 clones, with roughly 79% as singletons. Graft samples were processed, releasing intraepithelial and lamina propria lymphocytes. Sequencing used ileum tissue, obtained 12 days after intestinal transplant. These receptors originate from a human patient who received an intestinal transplant, so some T cells may come from the graft donor.

This clone has only a few counts. The V call is TRBV5-5, the J call TRBJ2-7, with 13 positions matching TRBD2. Germline assignment: CDR1 SGHKS and CDR2 YYEKEE (reference sequence). The CDR3 length is 15 residues. V trimming: 4 bases; J trimming: 3 bases; junction bases outside the gene matches: 4. The CDR3 loop reads CASSPGLAGDYEQYF. Here the CDR3 DNA reads TGTGCCAGCAGCCCAGGACTAGCGGGGGACTACGAGCAGTACTTC.

The chain employs TRBV28 and TRBJ1-5, with a possible D match to TRBD1 (6 bases). The CDR3 has 14 amino acids. Germline values: CDR1 MDHEN, CDR2 SYDVKM. The V end lost 7 bases, the J end lost 0 bases, and 10 bases lay between the germline ends. The CDR3 here is CASTQGSSNQPQHF. The DNA of the CDR3 is TGTGCCAGCACCCAGGGGTCTAGCAATCAGCCCCAGCATTTT.

This clone was recorded only once. The chain uses TRBV18 and TRBJ2-6, with unresolved D. This CDR3 is 16 amino acids long. V was pared by 5 bases and J by 0 bases, with 11 bases between. Germline CDR1 is KGHSH and CDR2 is LQKENI. The CDR3 loop reads CASSALHTSGANVLTF. CDR3 bases: TGTGCCAGCTCAGCCTTACATACCTCTGGGGCCAACGTCCTGACTTTC.

The chain carries TRBV18 and TRBJ1-1; D is possibly TRBD1 (6 bases). The V and J ends lost 3 bases and 0 bases respectively, with 11 bases between them. The CDR3 extends over 15 amino acids. Germline loops: CDR1 KGHSH, CDR2 LQKENI. The CDR3: CASSPGGAVNTEAFF. The CDR3 DNA follows: TGTGCCAGCTCACCGGGGGGGGCGGTGAACACTGAAGCTTTCTTT.

The sample holds a few counts of this clone. J is TRBJ2-5 and V is TRBV4-3; 7 nucleotides align to TRBD2. Looked up from germline, CDR1 is LGHNA and CDR2 is YSLEER. Trimming at V came to 6 bases and at J to 7 bases, leaving 11 bases not matched to a gene. This CDR3 spans 14 amino acids. The CDR3 DNA sequence: TGCGCCAGCAGTTTAGCGGCGGGAGTAGCGACCCAGTACTTC. This encodes CASSLAAGVATQYF.

The chain is built from TRBV6-5 and TRBJ2-6; D ambiguous. In germline, CDR1 is MNHEY, CDR2 SVGAGI. V lost 2 bases and J 4 bases, leaving 3 bases between the germline ends. This CDR3 region has 13 residues. CDR3 nucleotides: TGTGCCAGCAGTTACCTGGGGGCCAACGTCCTGACTTTC. As protein: CASSYLGANVLTF.

This rearrangement joins TRBV5-1 to TRBJ1-2; 7 bases fit TRBD1. Germline V gene lookup returns CDR1 SGHRS and CDR2 YFSETQ. The CDR3 loop spans 14 amino acids. The trim removed 3 bases at V and 4 bases at J, leaving 6 bases unmatched. The CDR3 protein is CASSWDSGPYGYTF. The CDR3 bases are TGCGCCAGCAGCTGGGACAGCGGACCCTATGGCTACACCTTC.

J is TRBJ1-2 and V is TRBV16; 7 nucleotides align to TRBD1. With 2 bases clipped from V and 7 bases from J, the junction kept 10 bases outside the gene matches. CDR1 KGHSY and CDR2 FQNENV come from the germline V gene. The CDR3 loop spans 15 amino acids. For the CDR3, the DNA is TGTGCCAGCAGCCAAACCCGGACAGGTTGGTTTGGCTACACCTTC. This translates into CASSQTRTGWFGYTF.

In DNA, the CDR3 is TGTGCCAGCAGTTACTCGGGCACTGAAGCTTTCTTT. Translation gives CASSYSGTEAFF. V and J are TRBV27 and TRBJ1-1, with D unclear. This CDR3 contains 12 residues. V was shortened by 4 bases and J by 4 bases, with 7 bases between the two germline ends. Germline assignment: CDR1 MNHEY and CDR2 SMNVEV (reference sequence).

The chain joins TRBV6-5 to TRBJ1-5; D is unresolved. V was cut by 4 bases and J by 0 bases, with 4 bases left in between. The CDR3 extends over 13 amino acids. The germline V gene has CDR1 MNHEY and CDR2 SVGAGI. The CDR3, as DNA: TGTGCCAGCAGTTCTTATAGCAATCAGCCCCAGCATTTT. Its translation: CASSSYSNQPQHF.

The chain employs TRBV7-2 and TRBJ1-1; D unclear. The CDR3 runs to 15 residues. The V end lost 5 bases, the J end lost 0 bases, and 13 bases lay between the germline ends. Per the germline V gene, CDR1 is SGHTA and CDR2 is FQGNSA. CDR3 nucleotide sequence: TGTGCCAGCAGCCCTACCGGACTGATGAACACTGAAGCTTTCTTT. This translates into CASSPTGLMNTEAFF.

V usage is TRBV4-1 and J usage is TRBJ2-5, with 7 bases that match TRBD2. The CDR3 has 15 amino acids. Germline CDR1 MGHRA, CDR2 YSYEKL. The junction had 4 bases not matched to a gene; V was cut back by 3 bases and J by 0 bases. In DNA form, the CDR3 reads TGCGCCAGCAGCCACCCCCTAGCGGACCAAGAGACCCAGTACTTC. Encoded protein: CASSHPLADQETQYF.

This clone is labeled medium-sized. The rearrangement links TRBV6-1 to TRBJ1-5; 8 bases map to TRBD1. This CDR3 region has 15 residues. V shed 4 bases and J 3 bases; nucleotides not matched to a gene: 5. In germline, CDR1 is MNHNS, CDR2 SASEGT. Here the CDR3 reads CASSGGTGFNQPQHF. CDR3 nucleotide sequence: TGTGCCAGCAGTGGGGGGACAGGCTTCAATCAGCCCCAGCATTTT.

This sequence joins TRBV2 and TRBJ1-4; 8 positions agree with TRBD1. CDR1 is SNHLY and CDR2 is FYNNEI in the germline V gene. The trim removed 6 bases at V and 6 bases at J, leaving 6 bases unmatched. The CDR3 runs 14 residues. DNA for the CDR3: TGTGCCAGCAGGGTGGACAGGGTCGATGAAAAACTGTTTTTT. It translates to CASRVDRVDEKLFF. Full variable domain (rest looked up from reference TRBV2 and TRBJ1-4): EPEVTQTPSHQVTQMGQEVILRCVPISNHLYFYWYRQILGQKVEFLVSFYNNEISEKSEIFDDQFSVERPDGSNFTLKIRSTKLEDSAMYFCASRVDRVDEKLFFGSGTQLSVL.

J is TRBJ2-5 and V is TRBV18; D possibly corresponds to TRBD2 (6 bases). CDR1 is KGHSH, CDR2 LQKENI, per germline. The CDR3 extends over 13 amino acids. Between the trimmed V and J ends, which lost 6 bases and 3 bases, there was a span of 11 bases. CDR3 coding DNA: TGTGCCAGCTCCATTCGGAGGGAAGAGACCCAGTACTTC. Its protein product is CASSIRREETQYF.

The genes are TRBV6-1 and TRBJ1-1, with unresolved D. Trimming stripped 10 bases from V and 8 bases from J, with 14 bases between. Germline loops: CDR1 MNHNS, CDR2 SASEGT. CDR3 length: 11 residues. CDR3 bases: TGTGCCACCTACGGGGTGTCAGAAGCTTTCTTT. Protein sequence: CATYGVSEAFF.

CDR3 DNA: TGTGCCAGTATTCGCCGCGCTGAAGCTTTCTTT. Protein: CASIRRAEAFF. The rearrangement uses TRBV19 and TRBJ1-1; D remains unclear. Per the germline V gene, CDR1 is LNHDA and CDR2 is SQIVND (reference sequence). The CDR3 runs to 11 residues. Trimming took 7 bases from V and 6 from J, leaving 9 bases between them.

The genes are TRBV25-1 and TRBJ2-1, with D maybe TRBD2 (6 bases). V lost 6 bases and J 10 bases, leaving 19 bases between the germline ends. Germline lookup yields CDR1 MGHDK and CDR2 SYGVNS. The CDR3 is 14 residues long. This chain's CDR3 is CASSWVADVREQFF. The CDR3 DNA follows: TGTGCCAGCAGCTGGGTAGCGGATGTAAGGGAGCAGTTCTTC.

V and J are TRBV13 and TRBJ2-7; possible D gene TRBD1, 5 bases. Germline lookup yields CDR1 PRHDT and CDR2 FYEKMQ (reference sequence). The V and J ends lost 5 bases and 6 bases respectively, with 23 bases between them. The CDR3 contains 16 residues. For the CDR3, the DNA is TGTGCCAGCAGCCCATCGGACGGTGGACATGGATGCGAGCAGTACTTC. The encoded protein is CASSPSDGGHGCEQYF.

The J gene is TRBJ1-1, the V gene TRBV10-1; 8 bases map to TRBD1. Looked up from germline, CDR1 is WNHNN and CDR2 is SYGVQD (reference sequence). Trimming at V came to 6 bases and at J to 1 base, leaving 4 bases not matched to a gene. The length of the CDR3 is 14 residues. CDR3 residues: CASSATGANTEAFF. Here the CDR3 DNA reads TGCGCCAGCAGCGCGACAGGGGCGAACACTGAAGCTTTCTTT.

The chain recombines TRBV18 with TRBJ1-3; D gene ambiguous. The CDR3 sequence is 15 residues long. V lost 1 base and J 3 bases, leaving 10 bases between the germline ends. Germline CDR1 and CDR2: KGHSH and LQKENI. CDR3 residues: CASSPRAANGNTIYF. CDR3 coding DNA: TGTGCCAGCTCACCACGGGCCGCTAATGGAAACACCATATATTTT.

The V gene is TRBV11-2, the J gene TRBJ2-7; 7 bases match TRBD1. Germline V CDR1 and CDR2: SGHAT, FQNNGV. There are 15 residues in the CDR3. With V trimmed by 2 bases and J by 3 bases, 7 bases remained unmatched. The chain's CDR3 is CASSLSEGAFYEQYF. The CDR3 bases are TGTGCCAGCAGCTTATCCGAGGGGGCGTTCTACGAGCAGTACTTC.

The chain carries TRBV11-3 and TRBJ2-4; TRBD1 matches at 7 bases. Germline V gene lookup returns CDR1 SGHNT and CDR2 YENEEA. The CDR3 totals 13 residues. The junction had 1 base not matched to a gene; V was cut back by 5 bases and J by 3 bases. The CDR3 spells CASSRDSKNIQYF. The CDR3 DNA reads TGTGCCAGCAGCCGGGACAGCAAAAACATTCAGTACTTC. Full variable domain (missing parts from reference TRBV11-3 and TRBJ2-4): EAGVVQSPRYKIIEKKQPVAFWCNPISGHNTLYWYLQNLGQGPELLIRYENEEAVDDSQLPKDRFSAERLKGVDSTLKIQPAELGDSAVYLCASSRDSKNIQYFGAGTRLSVL.